The sequence of this T cell receptor beta chain was determined in a study of blood T cell repertoires in COVID-19. J was trimmed by 2 bases and V by 5 bases; bases with no gene match: 6. CDR1 SEHNR and CDR2 FQNEAQ come from the germline V gene (reference sequence). This CDR3 is 15 amino acids long. Method: immunoSEQ multiplex PCR; TCRdb's copy keeps in-frame clones and lacks some. Among some 270,000 clones listed, 70% to 90% were seen once. The source material was PBMCs or T cells enriched from blood (not recorded which). The clonotype was recovered from a woman under 40 who had recovered from COVID-19. This chain connects TRBV7-9 to TRBJ2-7; TRBD1 aligns across 10 bases. The DNA for the CDR3 is TGTGCCAGCAGCGGCACCGGGACAGGGGCCTACGAGCAGTACTTC. Its protein is CASSGTGTGAYEQYF.